These T cell receptor beta chains were read from a single sample in a study of blood T cell repertoires in COVID-19. Here immunoSEQ multiplex PCR was the method, and the copy in TCRdb shows in-frame clones only, minus some. The sample includes approximately 140,000 clones, approximately 86% of them seen just once. Sequenced material: PBMCs or T cells enriched from blood (not recorded which). The receptors were gathered from a woman aged 45 to 65 who had recovered from COVID-19. Each CDR3 is given with its conserved first and last residue. Each record gives: J gene, clone size, V gene, D gene, CDR3 protein, CDR3 DNA. The D gene is left open where the match is weak. Expanded clones get a size class; other rows say once, few or many, or leave the size out.

TRBJ2-1 NA TRBV9 NA CASSVDPGNNEQFF TGTGCCAGCAGCGTAGATCCGGGGAACAATGAGCAGTTCTTC
TRBJ2-7 NA TRBV6-5 TRBD1 CASSYLTGGMDEQYF TGTGCCAGCAGTTACTTGACAGGGGGCATGGACGAGCAGTACTTC
TRBJ1-2 few TRBV7-8 TRBD1 CASSSAGQGDGYTF TGTGCCAGCAGCTCCGCGGGACAGGGCGATGGCTACACCTTC
TRBJ2-5 NA TRBV5-1 TRBD1 CASSYQGQGEETQYF TGCGCCAGCAGCTACCAGGGACAGGGGGAGGAGACCCAGTACTTC
TRBJ2-7 NA TRBV27 TRBD1 CASSPRTGHEQYF TGTGCCAGCAGTCCGAGGACAGGGCACGAGCAGTACTTC
TRBJ1-2 NA TRBV25-1 NA CASSEDGTRFVYGYTF TGTGCCAGCAGTGAGGATGGGACACGTTTTGTCTATGGCTACACCTTC
TRBJ1-2 NA TRBV19 TRBD1 CASSIWGQGFQGYTF TGTGCCAGTAGTATTTGGGGACAGGGGTTCCAAGGCTACACCTTC
TRBJ2-5 NA TRBV7-7 TRBD2 CASSLTSGGAETQYF TGTGCTAGCAGCCTGACTAGCGGGGGGGCGGAGACCCAGTACTTC
TRBJ1-1 NA TRBV12-3/TRBV12-4 NA CASIQNTEAFF TGTGCCAGCATACAGAACACTGAAGCTTTCTTT
TRBJ1-2 NA TRBV12-3/TRBV12-4 NA CASSNRAGYTF TGTGCCAGCAGCAACAGGGCTGGCTACACCTTC
TRBJ2-5 NA TRBV13 TRBD2 CASSLGLAGGQETQYF TGTGCCAGCAGCCTGGGACTAGCGGGGGGTCAAGAGACCCAGTACTTC
TRBJ1-1 NA TRBV5-6 TRBD1 CASSSNRDRELTEAFF TGTGCCAGCAGCTCAAACCGGGACAGGGAGTTAACTGAAGCTTTCTTT
TRBJ1-4 NA TRBV2 NA CASTRQAKNEKLFF TGTGCCAGCACCCGACAGGCGAAAAATGAAAAACTGTTTTTT
TRBJ1-1 NA TRBV3-1/TRBV3-2 TRBD1 CASSVDRGRLDTEAFF TGTGCCAGCAGCGTCGACAGGGGACGGCTCGACACTGAAGCTTTCTTT
TRBJ2-2 NA TRBV10-3 TRBD2 CAIKELAGATGELFF TGTGCCATCAAAGAACTAGCGGGGGCAACCGGGGAGCTGTTTTTT
TRBJ2-1 NA TRBV10-3 TRBD2 CAIGPAGGGGVEQFF TGTGCCATCGGGCCGGCGGGGGGCGGAGGTGTGGAGCAGTTCTTC
TRBJ2-1 NA TRBV3-1/TRBV3-2 TRBD2 CASSHGTSGGALLGDNEQFF TGTGCCAGCAGCCACGGGACTAGCGGGGGGGCACTCTTGGGCGACAATGAGCAGTTCTTC
TRBJ2-2 NA TRBV2 TRBD2 CASSLTSGNTGELFF TGTGCCAGCAGCCTCACTAGCGGGAACACCGGGGAGCTGTTTTTT
TRBJ2-1 NA TRBV29-1 NA CSVDSWSAEGNEQFF TGCAGCGTTGATTCGTGGTCAGCCGAGGGCAATGAGCAGTTCTTC
TRBJ2-3 NA TRBV18 NA CASSPPDFPGGPTDTQYF TGTGCCAGCTCACCACCGGATTTTCCGGGGGGCCCCACAGATACGCAGTATTTT
TRBJ2-7 NA TRBV10-2 TRBD1 CASSRTGDFYEQYF TGCGCCAGCAGTCGGACAGGTGACTTCTACGAGCAGTACTTC
TRBJ2-7 NA TRBV6-5 NA CASSYSRSSRGYEQYF TGTGCCAGCAGTTACTCAAGAAGCTCAAGGGGTTACGAGCAGTACTTC
TRBJ1-1 NA TRBV18 TRBD1 CASSPGQANTEAFF TGTGCCAGCTCACCGGGACAGGCGAACACTGAAGCTTTCTTT
TRBJ2-7 NA TRBV7-2 TRBD1 CASSPGQGYEQYF TGTGCCAGCAGCCCCGGACAGGGATACGAGCAGTACTTC
TRBJ1-5 NA TRBV29-1 NA CSVDPGVQPQHF TGCAGCGTCGACCCCGGGGTACAGCCCCAGCATTTT
TRBJ1-3 NA TRBV2 NA CASSELGEGSGNTIYF TGTGCCAGCAGTGAATTGGGGGAGGGCTCTGGAAACACCATATATTTT
TRBJ2-2 NA TRBV11-1 NA CASSFEGSTGELFF TGTGCCAGCAGCTTCGAGGGAAGCACCGGGGAGCTGTTTTTT
TRBJ2-3 NA TRBV14 TRBD1 CASSHPGTGLPDTQYF TGTGCCAGCAGCCACCCCGGGACAGGGTTGCCAGATACGCAGTATTTT
TRBJ1-4 NA TRBV5-1 NA CASSLALTGEKLFF TGCGCCAGCAGCTTGGCCTTGACCGGGGAAAAACTGTTTTTT
TRBJ2-3 NA TRBV30 NA CAWSPGDTQYF TGTGCCTGGAGTCCTGGCGATACGCAGTATTTT